Listed below are T cell receptor beta chains from one sample, sequenced in a study of blood T cell repertoires in COVID-19. Measured with immunoSEQ multiplex PCR; TCRdb has only the in-frame clones, and not every one. This table holds about 150,000 clones, about 87% found once. Source material: peripheral blood. The receptor set was obtained from a man in his sixties with active or convalescent COVID-19. CDR3s include the opening cysteine and the closing phenylalanine or tryptophan. D genes are given only for firm matches. Clone size is shown for a subset of rows, as once, few, many or a class of expanded clone.

TRBV27	TRBJ2-2	NA	NA	CASLPGLYTGELFF	TGTGCCAGCTTACCGGGACTTTACACCGGGGAGCTGTTTTTT
TRBV5-1	TRBJ1-3	NA	NA	CASSLVSIYSGNTIYF	TGCGCCAGCAGCTTGGTGAGCATCTACTCTGGAAACACCATATATTTT
TRBV11-3	TRBJ1-1	NA	TRBD1	CASSPRDRPTEAFF	TGTGCCAGCAGCCCTCGGGACAGGCCCACTGAAGCTTTCTTT
TRBV7-9	TRBJ1-1	NA	NA	CASSSGYTEAFF	TGTGCCAGCAGCTCCGGTTACACTGAAGCTTTCTTT
TRBV2	TRBJ2-7	NA	TRBD2	CASSLTSGNSYEQYF	TGTGCCAGCAGTCTGACTAGCGGGAACTCCTACGAGCAGTACTTC
TRBV4-1	TRBJ2-7	NA	NA	CASSLLGDSAYEQYF	TGCGCCAGCAGCCTATTAGGGGACTCGGCCTACGAGCAGTACTTC
TRBV5-6	TRBJ2-1	NA	NA	CASSPLLVQTEQFF	TGTGCCAGCAGCCCTCTCCTAGTTCAGACTGAGCAGTTCTTC
TRBV15	TRBJ2-1	NA	NA	CATSRAGVHEQFF	TGTGCCACCAGCAGAGCGGGAGTTCATGAGCAGTTCTTC
TRBV7-2	TRBJ2-7	NA	NA	CASSSPSYEQYF	TGTGCCAGCAGCTCTCCCTCCTACGAGCAGTACTTC
TRBV7-9	TRBJ1-2	NA	TRBD1	CASSLGTGLRGYTF	TGTGCCAGCAGCTTAGGGACAGGGCTTCGAGGCTACACCTTC
TRBV11-2	TRBJ2-3	once	NA	CASSWVYSHSSTDTQYF	TGTGCCAGCAGCTGGGTATACAGCCATTCTAGCACAGATACGCAGTATTTT
TRBV24-1	TRBJ2-1	NA	TRBD1	CATSDRNRGEYNNEQFF	TGTGCCACCAGTGACCGCAACAGGGGGGAATACAACAATGAGCAGTTCTTC
TRBV28	TRBJ1-6	once	NA	CASRSQSSYNSPLHF	TGTGCCAGCAGGTCACAGAGCTCCTATAATTCACCCCTCCACTTT
TRBV5-6	TRBJ2-7	NA	NA	CASSSKLASTYEQYF	TGTGCCAGCAGCTCCAAGCTAGCGTCTACCTACGAGCAGTACTTC
TRBV3-1/TRBV3-2	TRBJ2-3	NA	TRBD2	CASSQGSGLAATDTQYF	TGTGCCAGCAGCCAAGGGTCGGGACTAGCGGCCACAGATACGCAGTATTTT
TRBV10-3	TRBJ1-2	NA	TRBD1	CAITGGNIYGYTF	TGTGCCATCACAGGGGGGAATATCTATGGCTACACCTTC
TRBV4-3	TRBJ1-6	NA	NA	CASSQDRGSPLHF	TGCGCCAGCAGCCAAGATCGAGGTTCACCCCTCCACTTT
TRBV5-1	TRBJ2-3	NA	NA	CASSFGPDTQYF	TGCGCCAGCAGCTTCGGTCCAGATACGCAGTATTTT
TRBV23-1	TRBJ2-2	NA	TRBD1	CASSINPGQGRSGGELFF	TGCGCCAGCAGTATCAATCCTGGACAGGGACGGAGTGGCGGGGAGCTGTTTTTT
TRBV5-5	TRBJ1-5	NA	NA	CASSRTQEGNQPQHF	TGTGCCAGCAGCCGGACGCAGGAGGGCAATCAGCCCCAGCATTTT
TRBV14	TRBJ2-5	once	NA	CASSFGRRETQYF	TGTGCCAGCAGCTTCGGGAGAAGGGAGACCCAGTACTTC
TRBV28	TRBJ1-4	NA	TRBD1	CASSSSGTGEEKLFF	TGTGCCAGCAGTTCCTCCGGGACAGGGGAAGAAAAACTGTTTTTT
TRBV19	TRBJ1-5	NA	NA	CASSIRAQPQHF	TGTGCCAGTAGTATCAGGGCCCAGCCCCAGCATTTT
TRBV28	TRBJ2-7	NA	TRBD2	CASSSQTSGSYEQYF	TGTGCCAGCAGTTCGCAGACTAGCGGGTCCTACGAGCAGTACTTC
TRBV5-1	TRBJ1-2	once	TRBD1	CASSLGYSTGGYGYTF	TGCGCCAGCAGCTTGGGTTACAGCACAGGGGGATATGGCTACACCTTC
TRBV5-5	TRBJ1-1	once	NA	CASSLLQARNTEAFF	TGTGCCAGCAGCTTGCTTCAGGCGAGGAACACTGAAGCTTTCTTT
TRBV19	TRBJ1-4	NA	NA	CASSTISPWEGEKLFF	TGTGCCAGTAGTACCATCTCCCCCTGGGAGGGTGAAAAACTGTTTTTT
TRBV10-3	TRBJ1-2	NA	TRBD1	CAISAGQGGIYGYTF	TGTGCCATCAGTGCGGGACAGGGGGGGATCTATGGCTACACCTTC
TRBV7-9	TRBJ1-4	NA	TRBD1	CASSKWTGQNEKLFF	TGTGCCAGCAGCAAATGGACAGGGCAGAATGAAAAACTGTTTTTT
TRBV6-6	TRBJ1-2	NA	NA	CASSYQDPNYGYTF	TGTGCCAGCAGTTATCAGGATCCAAACTATGGCTACACCTTC
TRBV5-6	TRBJ2-2	NA	TRBD1	CANSQDRRSTGELFF	TGTGCCAACAGCCAGGACAGGCGGAGCACCGGGGAGCTGTTTTTT
TRBV5-1	TRBJ1-1	NA	NA	CASSSGFRKNTEAFF	TGCGCCAGCAGCTCTGGTTTCAGGAAGAACACTGAAGCTTTCTTT
TRBV5-4	TRBJ2-7	few	NA	CASSLDGGPGQREQYF	TGTGCCAGCAGCTTGGATGGGGGCCCAGGCCAGCGGGAGCAGTACTTC
TRBV19	TRBJ1-3	NA	NA	CASSFSSGNTIYF	TGTGCCAGTAGTTTCTCCTCTGGAAACACCATATATTTT
TRBV2	TRBJ2-5	NA	TRBD2	CASSDSGLGQETQYF	TGTGCCAGCAGTGACTCGGGACTAGGGCAAGAGACCCAGTACTTC
TRBV5-5	TRBJ1-5	NA	NA	CASSLGAANQPQHF	TGTGCCAGCAGCTTGGGGGCAGCAAATCAGCCCCAGCATTTT
TRBV4-1	TRBJ2-7	NA	NA	CASSQDRGIGYEQYF	TGCGCCAGCAGCCAAGACCGGGGGATCGGCTACGAGCAGTACTTC
TRBV21-1	TRBJ2-7	NA	NA	CARGLIYSYEQYF	TGTGCCAGAGGACTGATTTACTCCTACGAGCAGTACTTC
TRBV30	TRBJ1-2	few	NA	CAWNRGEVGYTF	TGTGCCTGGAATCGAGGGGAGGTGGGCTACACCTTC
TRBV19	TRBJ1-1	once	NA	CASNSGGNTEAFF	TGTGCCAGTAACTCCGGAGGGAACACTGAAGCTTTCTTT
TRBV24-1	TRBJ1-1	NA	TRBD1	CATSVGTGVNTEAFF	TGTGCCACCAGTGTTGGGACAGGGGTGAACACTGAAGCTTTCTTT
TRBV7-9	TRBJ2-3	NA	NA	CASSLALGGDTQYF	TGTGCCAGCAGCTTAGCCCTGGGGGGAGATACGCAGTATTTT
TRBV30	TRBJ1-5	NA	TRBD1	CAWSTNYAGTGGNQPQHF	TGTGCCTGGAGTACAAACTACGCTGGGACAGGGGGCAATCAGCCCCAGCATTTT
TRBV28	TRBJ2-2	once	NA	CASTGLGGTGELFF	TGTGCCAGCACCGGGCTGGGAGGCACCGGGGAGCTGTTTTTT
TRBV5-4	TRBJ2-3	NA	TRBD2	CASSPSGGDTQYF	TGTGCCAGCAGTCCTAGCGGGGGGGATACGCAGTATTTT
TRBV15	TRBJ1-6	NA	NA	CATSRDPSSPLHF	TGTGCCACCAGCAGAGATCCCAGTTCACCCCTCCACTTT
TRBV7-2	TRBJ2-3	NA	NA	CASSLDSRADTQYF	TGTGCCAGCAGCCTGGACTCCCGGGCAGATACGCAGTATTTT
TRBV14	TRBJ2-1	NA	TRBD2	CASSQEGLADYNEQFF	TGTGCCAGCAGCCAAGAGGGACTAGCGGATTACAATGAGCAGTTCTTC
TRBV24-1	TRBJ2-1	NA	NA	CATSVARAAYNEQFF	TGTGCCACCAGTGTTGCGAGGGCCGCCTACAATGAGCAGTTCTTC